The sequence of this T cell receptor (beta chain) was determined in a study of cytotoxic CD8 clonotypes in ibrutinib-treated CLL. General study findings and limits: There were differences in sampling times between sustained-remission and progressing patients.

The V end was cut by 0 bases, the J end by 0 bases, with 5 bases between. There are 14 residues in the CDR3. The germline V gene encodes CDR1 LNHNV and CDR2 YYDKDF (reference sequence). Repertoires were generated with immunoSEQ multiplex PCR, while TCRdb's copy carries only in-frame clones and drops some. The table lists under 300,000 clones, roughly 76% of them singletons. Comments on this clone: The antigen is undetermined.

The authors obtained approximately 2.2 micrograms of genomic DNA from cryopreserved PBMCs for TCR beta libraries. The starting material was PBMCs, obtained at disease progression, from a patient treated with ibrutinib. The receptor's source is a human donor with chronic lymphocytic leukemia. The rearrangement links TRBV15 to TRBJ1-1; no definite D call. CDR3 region: CATSRDPVNTEAFF. CDR3 nucleotides: TGTGCCACCAGCAGAGATCCAGTGAACACTGAAGCTTTCTTT.